These 22 T cell receptor beta chains originate from one sample sequenced in a study of T cell repertoires in cytomegalovirus infection. Using its own MiXCR run on the reads, TCRdb lists one record per CDR3 protein. The repertoire holds some 270,000 distinct CDR3 sequences, with 15% to 20% as singletons. The sample taken for sequencing was CD8+ T cells from PBMCs. The receptors come from a human donor in good health (CMV status not recorded). Some clones in this sample may be carry-over from other donors' samples.

This clonotype has just a few counts. J is TRBJ1-1 and V is TRBV6-5; the D is unclear. V was clipped by 0 bases and J by 1 base, with 9 bases between them. CDR3 size: 15 residues. The germline V gene has CDR1 MNHEY and CDR2 SVGAGI. CDR3 loop: CASSYSLSWNTEAFF. The CDR3 bases are TGTGCCAGCAGTTACTCTCTTTCGTGGAACACTGAAGCTTTCTTT.

For the CDR3, the DNA is TGTGCCAGCAGCATGGACTATGGCTACACCTTC. Its translation is CASSMDYGYTF. The chain couples TRBV2 to TRBJ1-2; D not certain. CDR3 length: 11 residues. V lost 6 bases, J lost 3 bases, and 5 bases lay in between. CDR1 and CDR2 from the germline V gene are SNHLY and FYNNEI. The full variable domain, its missing parts supplied by reference TRBV2 and TRBJ1-2, is EPEVTQTPSHQVTQMGQEVILRCVPISNHLYFYWYRQILGQKVEFLVSFYNNEISEKSEIFDDQFSVERPDGSNFTLKIRSTKLEDSAMYFCASSMDYGYTFGSGTRLTVV.

This chain joins TRBV20-1 and TRBJ2-6; 8 bases line up with TRBD1. Trimming cost V 6 bases and J 2 bases; bases outside gene matches: 6. This CDR3 comprises 15 residues. In germline, CDR1 is DFQATT, CDR2 SNEGSKA (reference sequence). CDR3 in amino acids: CSARQGFTGANVLTF. The CDR3 DNA follows: TGCAGTGCCAGACAGGGGTTCACTGGGGCCAACGTCCTGACTTTC.

This clonotype was seen repeatedly, ten times or more. The V gene is TRBV27, the J gene TRBJ2-1; 15 positions match TRBD2. CDR1 is MNHEY and CDR2 is SMNVEV in the germline V gene (reference sequence). The V segment lost 6 bases and the J segment 1 base; nucleotides outside the gene matches: 4. The CDR3 extends over 17 amino acids. The chain's CDR3 is CASSPGLAGGSYNEQFF. CDR3 sequence (DNA): TGTGCCAGCAGCCCGGGACTAGCGGGGGGTTCCTACAATGAGCAGTTCTTC.

On this clonotype: This sequence may be a read error, since a much larger clone differs from it by one base. Because the CDR3 is missing its conserved closing phenylalanine or tryptophan, this is likely a read error. V usage is TRBV12-5 and J usage is TRBJ1-1; D gene unclear. Germline values: CDR1 LGHNT, CDR2 FRNRAP. Trimming took off 3 bases at V and 2 bases at J, with 1 base between the two ends. CDR3 length: 11 residues. The CDR3, as DNA: TGTGCTAGTGGTTTAAACACTGAAGCTTTCTTA. It translates to CASGLNTEAFL.

This clonotype has a count of ten or more. This chain links TRBV7-6 with TRBJ2-1; D gene uncertain. Germline CDR1 reads SGHVS; CDR2 reads FNYEAQ. The CDR3 is 13 amino acids. Trimming took 5 bases from V and 12 from J, leaving 17 bases between them. Here the CDR3 DNA reads TGTGCCAGCAGCGCCCCAGGCGAGCTTCTGCAGTTCTTC. The encoded protein is CASSAPGELLQFF.

This clonotype was seen only a few times. V usage is TRBV6-6 and J usage is TRBJ1-1, with a possible D match to TRBD1 (6 bases). Between the trimmed V and J ends, which lost 6 bases and 1 base, there was a span of 12 bases. The CDR3 contains 14 residues. Per the germline V gene, CDR1 is MNHNY and CDR2 is SVGAGI (reference sequence). CDR3 residues: CASSYTGQNTEAFF. The CDR3 region has the DNA TGTGCCAGCAGCTATACAGGGCAGAACACTGAAGCTTTCTTT.

Ten or more counts support this clonotype. This rearrangement joins TRBV7-2 to TRBJ2-7, with 9 bases matching TRBD2. The CDR3 has 15 amino acids. Losses at the gene ends were 1 base for V and 3 bases for J; bases not matched to a gene: 4. In germline, CDR1 is SGHTA, CDR2 FQGNSA. The CDR3 loop reads CASSLEAGGIYEQYF. DNA of the CDR3: TGTGCCAGCAGCTTAGAGGCGGGGGGGATCTACGAGCAGTACTTC. Full variable domain (remainder filled in from reference TRBV7-2 and TRBJ2-7): GAGVSQSPSNKVTEKGKDVELRCDPISGHTALYWYRQSLGQGLEFLIYFQGNSAPDKSGLPSDRFSAERTGGSVSTLTIQRTQQEDSAVYLCASSLEAGGIYEQYFGPGTRLTVT.

CDR3 residues: CASSPSVGPHEQYF. The CDR3 bases are TGCGCCAGCAGCCCCTCTGTCGGACCCCACGAGCAGTACTTC. The chain is built from TRBV5-1 and TRBJ2-7, with D uncertain. Trimming cost V 4 bases and J 5 bases, with 16 bases left between them. The germline gives CDR1 SGHRS, CDR2 YFSETQ. The CDR3 covers 14 residues.

This clonotype has only a few counts. CDR3 protein: CASSWGTSGGSEQFF. The CDR3 bases are TGTGCCAGCAGCTGGGGGACTAGCGGGGGGAGTGAGCAGTTCTTC. The gene calls are TRBV5-6 and TRBJ2-1; TRBD2 matches at 15 bases. The CDR3 is 15 residues long. V dropped 3 bases and J dropped 9; count of bases not matched to a gene: 4. From germline, CDR1 is SGHDT and CDR2 YYEEEE.

This clonotype was seen many times. The chain recombines TRBV7-6 with TRBJ2-1; 9 nucleotides agree with TRBD1. Germline values: CDR1 SGHVS, CDR2 FNYEAQ. V lost 5 bases and J lost 8; bases outside the gene matches: 13. CDR3 length equals 16 residues. The CDR3 sequence: CASSGRWTGDPHEQFF. The DNA for the CDR3 is TGTGCCAGCAGCGGCCGGTGGACAGGGGATCCCCATGAGCAGTTCTTC.

This clonotype was seen more than once but under ten times. This chain links TRBV20-1 with TRBJ2-3; D gene uncertain. V gave up 4 bases and J gave up 0 bases, with 17 bases separating them. This CDR3 spans 16 amino acids. From germline, CDR1 is DFQATT and CDR2 SNEGSKA (reference sequence). Here the CDR3 DNA reads TGCAGTGCTACCCGACGTAGAGCGCCAAGCACAGATACGCAGTATTTT. Residues: CSATRRRAPSTDTQYF.

The chain joins TRBV27 to TRBJ2-3; D possibly corresponds to TRBD1 (6 bases). Germline CDR1 and CDR2: MNHEY and SMNVEV (reference sequence). The CDR3 extends over 14 amino acids. V was pared by 6 bases and J by 4 bases, with 14 bases between. The CDR3 DNA is TGTGCCAGCAGCCCTAGGACAGATCCAGATACGCAGTATTTT. Its protein product is CASSPRTDPDTQYF.

The chain carries TRBV7-8 and TRBJ2-3, with 9 bases lining up with TRBD2. The germline V gene encodes CDR1 SGHVS and CDR2 FQNEAQ. With 5 bases clipped from V and 3 bases from J, the junction kept 9 bases outside the gene matches. The CDR3 loop spans 16 amino acids. This chain's CDR3 is CASSLTGRGGTDTQYF. The CDR3, as DNA: TGTGCCAGCAGCCTAACCGGGCGGGGGGGGACAGATACGCAGTATTTT.

With respect to this clonotype: A much larger clone lies a single base off, so this may be a read error. The chain employs TRBV7-6 and TRBJ2-7; the match to TRBD1 covers 7 bases. This CDR3 comprises 15 residues. Germline V gene sequence: CDR1 SGHVS, CDR2 FNYEAQ. Unmatched junction bases numbered 11, after V lost 4 bases and J lost 5 bases. CDR3 sequence reads: CASSSIGGELHEQYF. The CDR3 DNA is TGTGCCAGCAGCTCAATAGGGGGCGAATTGCACGAGCAGTACTTC.

CDR3 loop: CASSLRQGYTDTQYF. CDR3 nucleotides: TGTGCCAGCAGTTTAAGACAGGGATACACAGATACGCAGTATTTT. V gene TRBV12-3 or TRBV12-4 combines with J gene TRBJ2-3; 7 bases fit TRBD1. This CDR3 spans 15 amino acids. Trimming took 2 bases from V and 2 from J; bases not matched to a gene: 4.

The chain joins TRBV11-2 to TRBJ1-3, with D unclear. CDR1 and CDR2 from the germline V gene are SGHAT and FQNNGV. The V and J ends lost 3 bases and 0 bases respectively, with 12 bases between them. The CDR3 is 16 amino acids. CDR3 sequence reads: CASSFGAGVSGNTIYF. The CDR3 coding sequence is TGTGCCAGCAGCTTCGGTGCTGGGGTCTCTGGAAACACCATATATTTT.

Ten or more counts support this clonotype. The chain couples TRBV28 to TRBJ2-7; D is possibly TRBD1 or TRBD2 (5 bases each). The CDR3 length is 15 residues. With 5 bases removed from V and 3 bases from J, the gap between germline ends came to 17 bases. Germline CDR1 is MDHEN and CDR2 is SYDVKM. Here the CDR3 reads CASSPTGRRRYEQYF. CDR3 sequence (DNA): TGTGCCAGCAGTCCAACGGGACGGCGGCGCTACGAGCAGTACTTC.

There are many counts of this clonotype. The gene calls are TRBV7-2 and TRBJ1-1; 10 positions match TRBD1. Trimming at V came to 4 bases and at J to 5 bases, leaving 4 bases not matched to a gene. The CDR3 is 14 amino acids. The germline V gene encodes CDR1 SGHTA and CDR2 FQGNSA. CDR3 residues: CASSSGTGVTEAFF. The CDR3 DNA reads as TGTGCCAGCAGCTCCGGGACAGGGGTTACTGAAGCTTTCTTT. Full variable domain (remainder filled in from reference TRBV7-2 and TRBJ1-1): GAGVSQSPSNKVTEKGKDVELRCDPISGHTALYWYRQSLGQGLEFLIYFQGNSAPDKSGLPSDRFSAERTGGSVSTLTIQRTQQEDSAVYLCASSSGTGVTEAFFGQGTRLTVV.

This clonotype has ten or more counts. The chain has TRBV28 and TRBJ2-3, with TRBD2 as a possible D gene (5 bases). Germline V gene data show CDR1 as MDHEN and CDR2 as SYDVKM. Trimming took 2 bases from V and 2 from J, leaving 14 bases between them. This CDR3 has 16 amino acids. The CDR3 DNA follows: TGTGCCAGCAGTTTAGCCCCCCCGGGATACACAGATACGCAGTATTTT. It is translated as CASSLAPPGYTDTQYF.

This clonotype was seen only a few times. V and J are TRBV6-5 and TRBJ1-2; TRBD1 is a possible D gene (5 bases). The CDR3 totals 13 residues. CDR1 and CDR2 (germline): MNHEY, SVGAGI. The germline V and J ends were trimmed by 4 bases and 14 bases, with 20 bases remaining between them. CDR3 in DNA: TGTGCCAGCAGTTTGGAGCCCGCGACAGCATGGACCTTC. Its protein is CASSLEPATAWTF.

The genes are TRBV29-1 and TRBJ2-1, with D unclear. Germline loops: CDR1 SQVTM, CDR2 ANQGSEA. The V gene lost 4 bases and the J gene lost 4 bases, with 11 bases spanning the gap. This CDR3 is 13 amino acids long. This CDR3 is CSVGPSFYNEQFF. In nucleotides, the CDR3 is TGCAGCGTTGGGCCCAGCTTTTACAATGAGCAGTTCTTC.